This TCR beta chain was recorded in a study of control samples from healthy donors and cancer patients (dated by TCRdb to between 2020 and 2021). The CDR3 covers 15 residues, taking in both the cysteine and the phenylalanine. The retained sequence is limited to the CDR3, 45 bases, with the frame set at the first base. CDR1 and CDR2 were assigned from the germline V gene (reference sequence) as MNHEY and SMNVEV. The junction shows trimming of 6 bases on V and 11 bases on J, plus 20 bases between the germline ends. Receptor amplification or capture employed the immunoSEQ multiplex PCR assay. TCRdb holds this immuneACCESS table with in-frame rearrangements only. Some clones are missing; in checked studies, unresolved V genes explain under half, and the rest has no known cause. The sample records tens of thousands of clones, around 87% of which are singletons. Of the sample, roughly 13% is held by the ten largest clones.

On this clone: Its antigen is still unknown. The record has no base qualities; no much larger clone is one base away.

The chain employs TRBV27 and TRBJ1-6; the best D guess is TRBD1, with 5 bases matching. This TCR was recovered from a woman aged 55-70 years with lung cancer. Sequences were obtained from PBMCs. The CDR3 in this case is CASRPDLSGGTPLHF. The bases read TGTGCCAGCAGACCAGACCTCAGCGGGGGGACACCCCTCCACTTT.